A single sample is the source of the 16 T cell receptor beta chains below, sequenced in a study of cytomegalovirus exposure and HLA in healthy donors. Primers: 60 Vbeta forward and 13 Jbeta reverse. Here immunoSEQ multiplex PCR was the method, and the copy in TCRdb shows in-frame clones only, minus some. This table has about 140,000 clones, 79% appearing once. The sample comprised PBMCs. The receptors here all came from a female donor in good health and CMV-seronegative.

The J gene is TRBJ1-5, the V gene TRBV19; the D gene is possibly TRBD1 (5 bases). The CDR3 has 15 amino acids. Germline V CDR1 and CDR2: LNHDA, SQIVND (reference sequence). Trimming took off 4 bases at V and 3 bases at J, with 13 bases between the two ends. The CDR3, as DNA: TGTGCCAGTAGTACCTCTCGACAGTACAATCAGCCCCAGCATTTT. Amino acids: CASSTSRQYNQPQHF.

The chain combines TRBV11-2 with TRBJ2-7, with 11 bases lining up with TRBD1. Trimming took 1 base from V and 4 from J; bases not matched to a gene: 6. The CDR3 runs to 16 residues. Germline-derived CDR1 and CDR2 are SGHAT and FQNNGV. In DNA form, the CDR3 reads TGTGCCAGCAGCTTAGCCGGGACAGGGGGACTTTACGAGCAGTACTTC. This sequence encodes CASSLAGTGGLYEQYF.

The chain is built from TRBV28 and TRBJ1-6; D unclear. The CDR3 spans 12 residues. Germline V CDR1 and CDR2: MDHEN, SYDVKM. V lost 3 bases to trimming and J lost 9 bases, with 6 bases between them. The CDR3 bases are TGTGCCAGCAGTTTTATGAGTTCACCCCTCCACTTT. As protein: CASSFMSSPLHF.

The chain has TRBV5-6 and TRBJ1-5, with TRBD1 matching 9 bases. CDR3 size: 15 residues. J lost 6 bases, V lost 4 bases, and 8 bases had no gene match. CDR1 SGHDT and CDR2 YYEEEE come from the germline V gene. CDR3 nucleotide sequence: TGTGCCAGCAGCATCGACAGGGGGATGAGTCAGCCCCAGCATTTT. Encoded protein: CASSIDRGMSQPQHF.

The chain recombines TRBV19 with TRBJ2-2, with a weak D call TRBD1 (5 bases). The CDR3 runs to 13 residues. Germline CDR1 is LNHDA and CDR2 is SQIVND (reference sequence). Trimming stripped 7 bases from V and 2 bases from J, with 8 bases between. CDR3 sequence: CASNQGNTGELFF. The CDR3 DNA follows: TGTGCCAGTAATCAGGGAAACACCGGGGAGCTGTTTTTT.

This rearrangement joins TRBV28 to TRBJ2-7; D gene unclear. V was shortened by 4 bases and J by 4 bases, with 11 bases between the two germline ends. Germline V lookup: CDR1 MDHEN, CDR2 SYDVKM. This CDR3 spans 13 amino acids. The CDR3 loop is CASSSGEVYEQYF. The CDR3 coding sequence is TGTGCCAGCAGTTCCGGTGAGGTTTACGAGCAGTACTTC.

DNA of the CDR3: TGTGCCAGTAGTATGGGGGCGGGCTACGAGCAGTACTTC. Translation gives CASSMGAGYEQYF. The chain has TRBV19 and TRBJ2-7, with D possibly being TRBD1 (6 bases). Germline V gives CDR1 LNHDA, CDR2 SQIVND (reference sequence). V was clipped by 3 bases and J by 3 bases, with 9 bases between them. CDR3 length: 13 amino acids.

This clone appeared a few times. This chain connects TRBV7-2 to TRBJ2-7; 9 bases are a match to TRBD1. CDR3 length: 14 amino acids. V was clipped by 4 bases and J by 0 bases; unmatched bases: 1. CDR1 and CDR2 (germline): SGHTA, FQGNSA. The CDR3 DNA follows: TGTGCCAGCAGCTGGGACAGGGCCTCCTACGAGCAGTACTTC. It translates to CASSWDRASYEQYF.

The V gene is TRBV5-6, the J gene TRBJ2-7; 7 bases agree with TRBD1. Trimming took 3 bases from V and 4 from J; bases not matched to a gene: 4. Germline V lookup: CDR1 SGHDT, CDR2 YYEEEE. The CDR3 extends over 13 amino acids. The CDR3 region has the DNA TGTGCCAGCAGCTACGACAGGGCGTACGAGCAGTACTTC. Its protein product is CASSYDRAYEQYF.

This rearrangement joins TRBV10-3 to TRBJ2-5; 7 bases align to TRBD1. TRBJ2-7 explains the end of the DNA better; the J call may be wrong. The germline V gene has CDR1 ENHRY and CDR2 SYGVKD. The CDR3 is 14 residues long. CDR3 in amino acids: CAISEDRVRSEQYF. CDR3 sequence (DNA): TGTGCCATCAGTGAGGACAGGGTGAGGTCCGAGCAGTACTTC.

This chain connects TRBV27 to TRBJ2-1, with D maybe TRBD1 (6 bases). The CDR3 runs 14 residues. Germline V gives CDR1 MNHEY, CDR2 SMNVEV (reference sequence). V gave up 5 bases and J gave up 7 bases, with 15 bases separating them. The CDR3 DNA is TGTGCCAGCAGTGCCCGACAGGACGGGAATGAGCAGTTCTTC. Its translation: CASSARQDGNEQFF.

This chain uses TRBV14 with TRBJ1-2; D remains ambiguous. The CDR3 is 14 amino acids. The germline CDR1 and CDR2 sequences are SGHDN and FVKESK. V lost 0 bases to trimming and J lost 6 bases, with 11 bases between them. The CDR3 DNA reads TGTGCCAGCAGCCAAGAGGGCCAATGGAATGGCTACACCTTC. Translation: CASSQEGQWNGYTF.

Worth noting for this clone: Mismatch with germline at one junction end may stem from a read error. The CDR3 loop reads CASSLQGSTGELFF. Here the CDR3 DNA reads TGTGCTAGCAGCTTGCAGGGGTCGACCGGGGAGCTGTTTTTT. This rearrangement joins TRBV7-7 to TRBJ2-2; the D gene is possibly TRBD1 (6 bases). The CDR3 has 14 amino acids. Germline V CDR1 and CDR2: SSHAT, FNYEAQ (reference sequence).

The CDR3 nucleotides read TGTGCCATCAGTGGCGGACAGGGGACCTACAATGAGCAGTTCTTC. Its protein is CAISGGQGTYNEQFF. The V call is TRBV10-3, the J call TRBJ2-1; 9 bases agree with TRBD1. The CDR3 extends over 15 amino acids. Trimming cost V 4 bases and J 2 bases; bases outside gene matches: 3. Looked up from germline, CDR1 is ENHRY and CDR2 is SYGVKD.

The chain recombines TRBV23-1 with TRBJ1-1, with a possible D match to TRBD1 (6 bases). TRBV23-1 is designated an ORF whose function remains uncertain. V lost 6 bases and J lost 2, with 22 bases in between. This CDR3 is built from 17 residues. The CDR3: CASSLTRGQRANTEAFF. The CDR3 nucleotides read TGCGCCAGCAGCCTAACCAGGGGCCAACGGGCCAACACTGAAGCTTTCTTT.

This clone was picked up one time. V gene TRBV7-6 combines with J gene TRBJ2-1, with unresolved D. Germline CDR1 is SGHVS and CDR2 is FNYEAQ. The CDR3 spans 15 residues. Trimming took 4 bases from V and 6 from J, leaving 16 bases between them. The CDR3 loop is CASSYPGKQSNEQFF. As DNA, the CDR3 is TGTGCCAGCAGCTACCCCGGAAAACAGAGCAATGAGCAGTTCTTC.